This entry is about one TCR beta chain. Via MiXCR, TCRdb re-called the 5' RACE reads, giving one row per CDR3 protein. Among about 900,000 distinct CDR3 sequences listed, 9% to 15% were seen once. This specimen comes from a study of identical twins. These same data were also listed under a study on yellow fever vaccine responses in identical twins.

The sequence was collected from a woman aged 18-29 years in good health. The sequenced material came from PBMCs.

The CDR3 loop reads CSASRDRGVSPLHF. The CDR3 bases are TGCAGTGCCAGCCGGGACAGGGGAGTTTCACCCCTCCACTTT. The chain employs TRBV20-1 and TRBJ1-6, with TRBD1 matching 10 bases. V was clipped by 6 bases and J by 9 bases; unmatched bases: 8. The CDR3 spans 14 residues. Germline V gives CDR1 DFQATT, CDR2 SNEGSKA (reference sequence).